A selection of T cell receptor beta chains follows, all from one sample in a study of blood T cell repertoires in COVID-19. Sequenced by immunoSEQ multiplex PCR; TCRdb stores in-frame clones only, minus some. The sample carries tens of thousands of clones, around 85% recorded once. The sample was peripheral blood. These receptors were taken from a human donor in a cohort sampled during active COVID-19. CDR3s include the opening cysteine and the closing phenylalanine or tryptophan. The order of the fields is clone size, J gene, D gene, CDR3 length, V gene, CDR3 protein, CDR3 DNA. A D gene is named only where the DNA matches it firmly. The size field is filled for only some rows; it gives once, few, many or a size class.

clone_size: -; j_call: TRBJ2-7; d_call: -; cdr3_length: 11; v_call: TRBV27; cdr3_aa: CASSPGYEQYF; cdr3_nt: TGTGCCAGCAGTCCCGGTTACGAGCAGTACTTC
clone_size: -; j_call: TRBJ2-2; d_call: TRBD1; cdr3_length: 14; v_call: TRBV5-6; cdr3_aa: CASSAGGNTGELFF; cdr3_nt: TGTGCCAGCAGCGCAGGGGGGAACACCGGGGAGCTGTTTTTT
clone_size: -; j_call: TRBJ2-3; d_call: TRBD2; cdr3_length: 16; v_call: TRBV6-4; cdr3_aa: CASSDGPSGGTDTQYF; cdr3_nt: TGTGCCAGCAGTGACGGGCCTAGCGGGGGCACAGATACGCAGTATTTT
clone_size: -; j_call: TRBJ1-6; d_call: -; cdr3_length: 14; v_call: TRBV7-9; cdr3_aa: CASSWGLYNSPLHF; cdr3_nt: TGTGCCAGCAGCTGGGGACTTTATAATTCACCCCTCCACTTT
clone_size: once; j_call: TRBJ2-3; d_call: TRBD1; cdr3_length: 13; v_call: TRBV6-2/TRBV6-3; cdr3_aa: CASSASDRGRKYF; cdr3_nt: TGTGCCAGCAGTGCCTCGGACAGGGGGCGAAAGTATTTT
clone_size: -; j_call: TRBJ2-3; d_call: TRBD1; cdr3_length: 16; v_call: TRBV18; cdr3_aa: CASSPTIRDRAYTQYF; cdr3_nt: TGTGCCAGCTCACCGACAATCCGGGACAGGGCTTATACGCAGTATTTT
clone_size: once; j_call: TRBJ1-5; d_call: -; cdr3_length: 15; v_call: TRBV4-2; cdr3_aa: CASSQEEVNNQPQHF; cdr3_nt: TGTGCCAGCAGCCAAGAGGAGGTTAACAATCAGCCCCAGCATTTT
clone_size: -; j_call: TRBJ2-7; d_call: -; cdr3_length: 16; v_call: TRBV18; cdr3_aa: CASSPGVASGSYEQYF; cdr3_nt: TGTGCCAGCTCACCGGGCGTAGCAAGCGGGTCCTACGAGCAGTACTTC
clone_size: once; j_call: TRBJ2-7; d_call: -; cdr3_length: 14; v_call: TRBV7-3; cdr3_aa: CASSLQVILYEQYF; cdr3_nt: TGTGCCAGCAGCTTACAGGTAATACTCTACGAGCAGTACTTC
clone_size: -; j_call: TRBJ1-3; d_call: -; cdr3_length: 18; v_call: TRBV21-1; cdr3_aa: CASSKAEGQGQSGNTIYF; cdr3_nt: TGTGCCAGCAGCAAAGCCGAGGGACAGGGTCAATCTGGAAACACCATATATTTT
clone_size: -; j_call: TRBJ2-5; d_call: TRBD1; cdr3_length: 14; v_call: TRBV29-1; cdr3_aa: CSATNRGVLKTQYF; cdr3_nt: TGCAGCGCTACAAACAGGGGGGTGCTGAAGACCCAGTACTTC
clone_size: -; j_call: TRBJ1-1; d_call: TRBD1; cdr3_length: 15; v_call: TRBV7-6; cdr3_aa: CASSSLGTENTEAFF; cdr3_nt: TGTGCCAGCAGCTCCTTGGGGACAGAGAACACTGAAGCTTTCTTT
clone_size: -; j_call: TRBJ2-7; d_call: -; cdr3_length: 16; v_call: TRBV6-5; cdr3_aa: CASSYTGGTGYYEQYF; cdr3_nt: TGTGCCAGCAGTTACACGGGAGGGACAGGGTATTACGAGCAGTACTTC
clone_size: once; j_call: TRBJ2-4; d_call: TRBD2; cdr3_length: 17; v_call: TRBV7-3; cdr3_aa: CASSLEASGSFRNIQYF; cdr3_nt: TGTGCCAGCAGCTTAGAGGCTAGCGGGAGTTTCAGAAACATTCAGTACTTC
clone_size: -; j_call: TRBJ2-7; d_call: -; cdr3_length: 13; v_call: TRBV12-3/TRBV12-4; cdr3_aa: CASRIAASYEQYF; cdr3_nt: TGTGCCAGCAGAATAGCGGCCTCCTACGAGCAGTACTTC
clone_size: -; j_call: TRBJ2-5; d_call: TRBD1; cdr3_length: 17; v_call: TRBV30; cdr3_aa: CAWSAGYTDRGQETQYF; cdr3_nt: TGTGCCTGGAGTGCCGGGTACACGGACAGGGGGCAGGAGACCCAGTACTTC
clone_size: once; j_call: TRBJ2-2; d_call: -; cdr3_length: 16; v_call: TRBV10-2; cdr3_aa: CASSGTAPSNTGELFF; cdr3_nt: TGCGCCAGCAGTGGGACAGCCCCTTCGAACACCGGGGAGCTGTTTTTT
clone_size: -; j_call: TRBJ2-3; d_call: TRBD1; cdr3_length: 15; v_call: TRBV7-2; cdr3_aa: CASSLDRGLTDTQYF; cdr3_nt: TGTGCCAGCAGCTTAGACAGGGGGCTGACAGATACGCAGTATTTT
clone_size: -; j_call: TRBJ1-4; d_call: TRBD1; cdr3_length: 18; v_call: TRBV28; cdr3_aa: CASSRPRQGGGSNEKLFF; cdr3_nt: TGTGCCAGCAGCCGCCCCCGACAGGGTGGGGGCTCTAATGAAAAACTGTTTTTT
clone_size: -; j_call: TRBJ2-7; d_call: -; cdr3_length: 16; v_call: TRBV4-3; cdr3_aa: CASSQAISIVSYEQYF; cdr3_nt: TGCGCCAGCAGCCAAGCTATATCCATCGTCTCCTACGAGCAGTACTTC
clone_size: once; j_call: TRBJ1-4; d_call: TRBD1; cdr3_length: 14; v_call: TRBV6-5; cdr3_aa: CASSNRGTNEKLFF; cdr3_nt: TGTGCCAGCAGTAACAGGGGTACTAATGAAAAACTGTTTTTT
clone_size: -; j_call: TRBJ1-4; d_call: TRBD1; cdr3_length: 20; v_call: TRBV11-3; cdr3_aa: CASSLDSDRVSVPTNEKLFF; cdr3_nt: TGTGCCAGCAGCTTAGATTCCGACAGGGTGTCGGTCCCAACTAATGAAAAACTGTTTTTT
clone_size: -; j_call: TRBJ2-1; d_call: -; cdr3_length: 17; v_call: TRBV7-2; cdr3_aa: CASSLAADEDIYNEQFF; cdr3_nt: TGTGCCAGCAGCTTAGCGGCCGACGAGGATATTTACAATGAGCAGTTCTTC
clone_size: -; j_call: TRBJ1-3; d_call: -; cdr3_length: 16; v_call: TRBV4-3; cdr3_aa: CASSQEQATSGNTIYF; cdr3_nt: TGCGCCAGCAGCCAAGAACAGGCGACCTCTGGAAACACCATATATTTT
clone_size: once; j_call: TRBJ1-2; d_call: -; cdr3_length: 16; v_call: TRBV7-9; cdr3_aa: CASSLGAPIGGDGYTF; cdr3_nt: TGTGCCAGCAGCTTAGGGGCACCTATTGGAGGGGATGGCTACACCTTC
clone_size: -; j_call: TRBJ2-2; d_call: TRBD2; cdr3_length: 15; v_call: TRBV7-3; cdr3_aa: CASSLVRGRTGELFF; cdr3_nt: TGTGCCAGCAGCTTAGTGCGGGGGAGGACCGGGGAGCTGTTTTTT
clone_size: -; j_call: TRBJ2-7; d_call: TRBD2; cdr3_length: 18; v_call: TRBV7-2; cdr3_aa: CASSLASSGRTTNYEQYF; cdr3_nt: TGTGCCAGCAGCTTAGCGAGTAGCGGGAGGACGACTAACTACGAGCAGTACTTC
clone_size: -; j_call: TRBJ1-1; d_call: TRBD1; cdr3_length: 14; v_call: TRBV4-2; cdr3_aa: CASSRDRGPTEAFF; cdr3_nt: TGTGCCAGCAGCCGCGACAGGGGGCCGACTGAAGCTTTCTTT
clone_size: -; j_call: TRBJ1-2; d_call: -; cdr3_length: 13; v_call: TRBV3-1/TRBV3-2; cdr3_aa: CASSGGGGYGYTF; cdr3_nt: TGTGCCAGCAGCGGGGGGGGTGGCTATGGCTACACCTTC
clone_size: -; j_call: TRBJ2-7; d_call: -; cdr3_length: 15; v_call: TRBV5-1; cdr3_aa: CASSPPVAGRYEQYF; cdr3_nt: TGCGCCAGCAGCCCTCCCGTTGCGGGGCGGTACGAGCAGTACTTC
clone_size: once; j_call: TRBJ2-1; d_call: -; cdr3_length: 15; v_call: TRBV27; cdr3_aa: CASSFNLAAYNEQFF; cdr3_nt: TGTGCCAGCAGTTTTAACCTGGCCGCCTACAATGAGCAGTTCTTC
clone_size: -; j_call: TRBJ2-7; d_call: TRBD2; cdr3_length: 15; v_call: TRBV19; cdr3_aa: CASTARTGGAYEQYF; cdr3_nt: TGTGCCAGTACCGCAAGGACGGGAGGGGCCTACGAGCAGTACTTC
clone_size: -; j_call: TRBJ2-1; d_call: -; cdr3_length: 12; v_call: TRBV18; cdr3_aa: CASSPVNNEQFF; cdr3_nt: TGTGCCAGCTCCCCAGTAAACAATGAGCAGTTCTTC
clone_size: -; j_call: TRBJ2-2; d_call: TRBD2; cdr3_length: 19; v_call: TRBV6-2/TRBV6-3; cdr3_aa: CASTPLRLAGPANTGELFF; cdr3_nt: TGTGCCAGCACCCCGCTGAGACTAGCGGGCCCAGCGAACACCGGGGAGCTGTTTTTT
clone_size: -; j_call: TRBJ1-5; d_call: -; cdr3_length: 16; v_call: TRBV7-2; cdr3_aa: CASSLSMGGSNQPQHF; cdr3_nt: TGTGCCAGCAGCTTAAGTATGGGGGGATCAAATCAGCCCCAGCATTTT
clone_size: -; j_call: TRBJ1-5; d_call: -; cdr3_length: 13; v_call: TRBV19; cdr3_aa: CASSLQGRQPQHF; cdr3_nt: TGTGCCAGTAGCTTACAGGGTAGACAGCCCCAGCATTTT